The sequence of this T cell receptor beta chain was determined in a study of Ad26.COV2.S vaccination and SARS-CoV-2 variants. Sequencing was performed with immunoSEQ multiplex PCR; in TCRdb, only in-frame clones are kept and a portion is missing. This sample has some 340,000 clones, with 70% to 90% found just once. Regarding treatment: some 19 received Ad26.COV2.S at low or high dose, single or two shots; about five received placebo; per-sample allocation not given. Following the first vaccine or placebo injection, samples were taken on day 63. Ad26.COV2.S expressed prefusion-stabilized spike from the original Wuhan strain. The CDR3 runs 15 residues. Germline V gene lookup returns CDR1 GTSNPN and CDR2 SVGIG (reference sequence). V was clipped by 0 bases and J by 4 bases, with 15 bases between them.

The sample here was peripheral blood, taken in a trial of Ad26.COV2.S vaccine versus placebo. The TCR originated in a person between 18 and 59 years old who received the Ad26.COV2.S COVID-19 vaccine or a placebo. This sequence joins TRBV30 and TRBJ1-2; no reliable D call. In nucleotides, the CDR3 is TGTGCCTGGAGTGTACTTATGGGTATTCGCTATGGCTACACCTTC. It codes for CAWSVLMGIRYGYTF.